The clone carrying this TCR beta chain turned up a few times. Its antigen remains unidentified. The germline gives CDR1 SGHNT, CDR2 YENEEA. CDR3 length: 13 residues. The junction had 7 bases not matched to a gene; V was cut back by 5 bases and J by 9 bases. This entry belongs to a study of T cell repertoires in cytomegalovirus infection. About the research overall: The study used recently identified HLA-C-restricted and well-studied HLA-B-restricted CMV epitopes. The study's findings and limits: Dominating the ex vivo response were TCR beta clonotypes that were CMV-specific and HLA-C-restricted.

Each CDR3 protein is one row after TCRdb ran MiXCR on the reads. The data contain about 500,000 distinct CDR3 sequences, around 30% of them singletons. Specimen: cultured PBMCs, collected from culture after CMV antigen stimulation. The chain recombines TRBV11-3 with TRBJ2-1, with 7 nucleotides matching TRBD2. This clonotype originated in a human donor in good health (CMV status not recorded). Some clones in this sample may be carry-over from other donors' samples. CDR3 loop: CASSGTTPGEQFF. In DNA form, the CDR3 reads TGTGCCAGCAGCGGGACTACCCCTGGTGAGCAGTTCTTC.